This is a list of T cell receptor beta chains from one sample in a study of shared clonotypes between healthy human individuals. Libraries were prepared by immunoSEQ multiplex PCR; TCRdb keeps only in-frame clonotypes and omits some of them. The profile shows approximately 1.1 million clones, approximately 80% of them singletons. The sequencing sample was made of memory CD4+ T cells from PBMCs. The receptors were sampled from a man aged 18-30 years in good health. Some clones in this sample may be carry-over from other donors' samples. CDR3s include the opening cysteine and the closing phenylalanine or tryptophan. Fields, in order: D gene, V gene, clone size, J gene, CDR3 protein, CDR3 DNA. The D gene is left open where the match is weak. The size field is filled for only some rows; it gives once, few, many or a size class.

D gene: TRBD1
V gene: TRBV4-1
clone size: many
J gene: TRBJ1-4
CDR3 protein: CASSRGSTGEEKLFF
CDR3 DNA: TGCGCCAGCAGCCGAGGGTCGACAGGGGAAGAAAAACTGTTTTTT

D gene: .
V gene: TRBV7-2
clone size: few
J gene: TRBJ1-1
CDR3 protein: CASSPNWGAFF
CDR3 DNA: TGTGCCAGCAGTCCTAACTGGGGAGCTTTCTTT

D gene: .
V gene: TRBV9
clone size: once
J gene: TRBJ1-1
CDR3 protein: CASSVVPGTEAFF
CDR3 DNA: TGTGCCAGCAGCGTAGTCCCCGGGACTGAAGCTTTCTTT

D gene: TRBD1
V gene: TRBV19
clone size: once
J gene: TRBJ1-2
CDR3 protein: CASSIARQGSRGYTF
CDR3 DNA: TGTGCCAGTAGTATAGCGCGACAGGGATCTCGTGGCTACACCTTC

D gene: TRBD2
V gene: TRBV28
clone size: once
J gene: TRBJ2-1
CDR3 protein: CASSLGGLGREGNEQFF
CDR3 DNA: TGTGCCAGCAGTTTAGGGGGACTAGGCCGGGAGGGCAATGAGCAGTTCTTC

D gene: .
V gene: TRBV6-1
clone size: few
J gene: TRBJ2-5
CDR3 protein: CASSERGRSQETQYF
CDR3 DNA: TGTGCCAGCAGTGAGCGGGGACGTTCTCAAGAGACCCAGTACTTC

D gene: .
V gene: TRBV9
clone size: .
J gene: TRBJ2-6
CDR3 protein: CASSVEPGEGLGANVLTF
CDR3 DNA: TGTGCCAGCAGCGTAGAGCCAGGGGAGGGGTTAGGGGCCAACGTCCTGACTTTC

D gene: .
V gene: TRBV5-1
clone size: .
J gene: TRBJ2-3
CDR3 protein: CASSLTTDTDTQYF
CDR3 DNA: TGCGCCAGCAGCTTGACGACGGACACAGATACGCAGTATTTT

D gene: .
V gene: TRBV28
clone size: .
J gene: TRBJ2-7
CDR3 protein: CASRGSLVSEQYF
CDR3 DNA: TGTGCCAGCAGAGGCTCCTTAGTTTCTGAGCAGTACTTC

D gene: TRBD1
V gene: TRBV18
clone size: .
J gene: TRBJ2-1
CDR3 protein: CASSLGTGSYNEQFF
CDR3 DNA: TGTGCCAGCTCACTCGGGACAGGATCCTACAATGAGCAGTTCTTC

D gene: .
V gene: TRBV7-2
clone size: .
J gene: TRBJ2-7
CDR3 protein: CASSLGGGGGTYEQYF
CDR3 DNA: TGTGCCAGCAGCTTAGGAGGTGGCGGGGGCACCTACGAGCAGTACTTC

D gene: TRBD1
V gene: TRBV18
clone size: .
J gene: TRBJ1-4
CDR3 protein: CASSPTGGAGEKLFF
CDR3 DNA: TGTGCCAGCTCACCTACAGGGGGCGCCGGCGAAAAACTGTTTTTT

D gene: .
V gene: TRBV7-2
clone size: .
J gene: TRBJ2-1
CDR3 protein: CASSSGLWIGNEQFF
CDR3 DNA: TGTGCCAGCAGCTCTGGGCTCTGGATCGGGAATGAGCAGTTCTTC

D gene: TRBD1
V gene: TRBV5-1
clone size: .
J gene: TRBJ1-3
CDR3 protein: CASSGRDSSSGNTIYF
CDR3 DNA: TGCGCCAGCAGCGGCCGGGACAGTTCCTCTGGAAACACCATATATTTT

D gene: TRBD1
V gene: TRBV6-1
clone size: .
J gene: TRBJ1-1
CDR3 protein: CASSIRRQGGTEAFF
CDR3 DNA: TGTGCCAGCAGTATCCGTCGACAGGGAGGAACTGAAGCTTTCTTT

D gene: TRBD2
V gene: TRBV10-3
clone size: .
J gene: TRBJ2-3
CDR3 protein: CAISDQAGVDTQYF
CDR3 DNA: TGTGCCATCAGTGATCAAGCGGGGGTAGATACGCAGTATTTT

D gene: .
V gene: TRBV6-1
clone size: .
J gene: TRBJ2-7
CDR3 protein: CASSWAGGSYEQYF
CDR3 DNA: TGTGCCAGCAGTTGGGCTGGCGGCTCCTACGAGCAGTACTTC

D gene: .
V gene: TRBV2
clone size: .
J gene: TRBJ1-2
CDR3 protein: CASSEMQGRGYTF
CDR3 DNA: TGTGCCAGCAGTGAAATGCAGGGGAGAGGCTACACCTTC

D gene: .
V gene: TRBV28
clone size: .
J gene: TRBJ1-4
CDR3 protein: CASKEVWGTNEKLFF
CDR3 DNA: TGTGCCAGCAAGGAGGTTTGGGGAACAAATGAAAAACTGTTTTTT

D gene: TRBD2
V gene: TRBV5-1
clone size: .
J gene: TRBJ2-2
CDR3 protein: CASSLGGLAGNTGELFF
CDR3 DNA: TGCGCCAGCAGCTTGGGAGGACTAGCGGGAAACACCGGGGAGCTGTTTTTT

D gene: .
V gene: TRBV7-8
clone size: many
J gene: TRBJ2-7
CDR3 protein: CASSPSRDYEQYF
CDR3 DNA: TGTGCCAGCAGCCCAAGCCGGGACTACGAGCAGTACTTC

D gene: .
V gene: TRBV19
clone size: few
J gene: TRBJ1-1
CDR3 protein: CASSRTSHTEAFF
CDR3 DNA: TGTGCCAGTAGTAGGACCTCGCACACTGAAGCTTTCTTT

D gene: .
V gene: TRBV25-1
clone size: .
J gene: TRBJ1-2
CDR3 protein: CASSDQRGSLYGYTF
CDR3 DNA: TGTGCCAGCAGTGATCAGAGGGGCAGTTTGTATGGCTACACCTTC

D gene: .
V gene: TRBV5-5
clone size: .
J gene: TRBJ2-1
CDR3 protein: CASSLGRGLGEQFF
CDR3 DNA: TGTGCCAGCAGCTTGGGGAGGGGGTTAGGTGAGCAGTTCTTC

D gene: TRBD2
V gene: TRBV29-1
clone size: .
J gene: TRBJ2-1
CDR3 protein: CSVGSGAYNEQFF
CDR3 DNA: TGCAGCGTTGGAAGCGGGGCCTACAATGAGCAGTTCTTC

D gene: .
V gene: TRBV18
clone size: .
J gene: TRBJ1-3
CDR3 protein: CASSPAQTGSGNTIYF
CDR3 DNA: TGTGCCAGCTCACCCGCCCAAACAGGGTCTGGAAACACCATATATTTT

D gene: .
V gene: TRBV5-4
clone size: many
J gene: TRBJ1-3
CDR3 protein: CASTGTVGDLGGSTIYF
CDR3 DNA: TGTGCCAGCACCGGGACCGTGGGAGATCTTGGTGGAAGCACCATATATTTT

D gene: TRBD1
V gene: TRBV5-1
clone size: once
J gene: TRBJ2-2
CDR3 protein: CASSLGTGDTGELFF
CDR3 DNA: TGCGCCAGCAGCTTGGGGACAGGGGACACCGGGGAGCTGTTTTTT

D gene: .
V gene: TRBV6-5
clone size: .
J gene: TRBJ1-5
CDR3 protein: CASSPRGGNQPQHF
CDR3 DNA: TGTGCCAGCAGTCCCCGTGGGGGGAATCAGCCCCAGCATTTT

D gene: .
V gene: TRBV25-1
clone size: .
J gene: TRBJ2-5
CDR3 protein: CASSEYWGGGETQYF
CDR3 DNA: TGTGCCAGCAGTGAATACTGGGGTGGTGGAGAGACCCAGTACTTC

D gene: TRBD1
V gene: TRBV5-1
clone size: .
J gene: TRBJ2-7
CDR3 protein: CASSPAPTGLGYEQYF
CDR3 DNA: TGCGCCAGCAGCCCCGCCCCGACAGGGCTAGGCTACGAGCAGTACTTC

D gene: TRBD2
V gene: TRBV5-8
clone size: .
J gene: TRBJ2-3
CDR3 protein: CASSWGRGGSTDTQYF
CDR3 DNA: TGTGCCAGCAGCTGGGGAAGGGGAGGGAGCACAGATACGCAGTATTTT

D gene: .
V gene: TRBV28
clone size: .
J gene: TRBJ1-2
CDR3 protein: CASSFAGVYGYTF
CDR3 DNA: TGTGCCAGCAGTTTCGCCGGGGTCTATGGCTACACCTTC

D gene: .
V gene: TRBV19
clone size: .
J gene: TRBJ1-2
CDR3 protein: CASSIGGSHGYTF
CDR3 DNA: TGTGCCAGTAGTATCGGGGGGTCCCATGGCTACACCTTC

D gene: .
V gene: TRBV28
clone size: .
J gene: TRBJ1-5
CDR3 protein: CASSSVTGRGNQPQHF
CDR3 DNA: TGTGCCAGCAGTTCGGTAACAGGGAGAGGAAATCAGCCCCAGCATTTT

D gene: TRBD1
V gene: TRBV9
clone size: few
J gene: TRBJ1-1
CDR3 protein: CASSVGGTANTEAFF
CDR3 DNA: TGTGCCAGCAGCGTTGGGGGGACAGCGAACACTGAAGCTTTCTTT

D gene: .
V gene: TRBV7-9
clone size: few
J gene: TRBJ2-5
CDR3 protein: CASSLSASMETQYF
CDR3 DNA: TGTGCCAGCAGCTTATCGGCTAGTATGGAGACCCAGTACTTC

D gene: .
V gene: TRBV9
clone size: .
J gene: TRBJ1-4
CDR3 protein: CASSVTPGDEKLFF
CDR3 DNA: TGTGCCAGCAGCGTAACCCCTGGGGATGAAAAACTGTTTTTT

D gene: TRBD1
V gene: TRBV4-3
clone size: .
J gene: TRBJ1-1
CDR3 protein: CASSQARTGLNTEAFF
CDR3 DNA: TGCGCCAGCAGCCAAGCTCGGACAGGGCTGAACACTGAAGCTTTCTTT

D gene: .
V gene: TRBV28
clone size: .
J gene: TRBJ2-1
CDR3 protein: CASSFIGPYNEQFF
CDR3 DNA: TGTGCCAGCAGTTTTATAGGCCCCTACAATGAGCAGTTCTTC

D gene: .
V gene: TRBV27
clone size: few
J gene: TRBJ2-5
CDR3 protein: CASSSYGAGETQYF
CDR3 DNA: TGTGCCAGCAGTTCATACGGGGCTGGGGAGACCCAGTACTTC

D gene: .
V gene: TRBV4-1
clone size: .
J gene: TRBJ2-1
CDR3 protein: CASSQDGADVMQFF
CDR3 DNA: TGCGCCAGCAGCCAAGATGGGGCGGACGTTATGCAGTTCTTC

D gene: .
V gene: TRBV7-2
clone size: few
J gene: TRBJ2-7
CDR3 protein: CASRVRAGPTYEQYF
CDR3 DNA: TGTGCCAGCAGGGTACGAGCGGGCCCCACCTACGAGCAGTACTTC